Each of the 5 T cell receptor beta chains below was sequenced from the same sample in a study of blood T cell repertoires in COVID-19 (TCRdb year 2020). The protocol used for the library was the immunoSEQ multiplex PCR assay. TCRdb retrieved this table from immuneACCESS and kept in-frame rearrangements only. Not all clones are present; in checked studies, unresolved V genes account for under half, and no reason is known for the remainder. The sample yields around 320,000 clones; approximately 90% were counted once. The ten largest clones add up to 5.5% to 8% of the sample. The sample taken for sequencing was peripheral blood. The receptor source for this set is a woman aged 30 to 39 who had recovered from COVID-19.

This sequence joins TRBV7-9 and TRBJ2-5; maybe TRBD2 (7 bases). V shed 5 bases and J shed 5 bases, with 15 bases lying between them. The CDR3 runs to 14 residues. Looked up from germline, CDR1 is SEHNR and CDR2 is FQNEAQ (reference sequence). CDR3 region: CASSPSRGGETQYF. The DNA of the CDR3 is TGTGCCAGCAGCCCAAGCAGGGGAGGGGAGACCCAGTACTTC.

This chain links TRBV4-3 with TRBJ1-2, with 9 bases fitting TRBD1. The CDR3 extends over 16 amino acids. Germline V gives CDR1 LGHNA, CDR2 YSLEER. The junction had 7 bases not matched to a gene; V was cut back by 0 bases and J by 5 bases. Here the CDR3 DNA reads TGCGCCAGCAGCCAAGATCCTAGGACAGGGGTTTATGGCTACACCTTC. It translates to CASSQDPRTGVYGYTF.

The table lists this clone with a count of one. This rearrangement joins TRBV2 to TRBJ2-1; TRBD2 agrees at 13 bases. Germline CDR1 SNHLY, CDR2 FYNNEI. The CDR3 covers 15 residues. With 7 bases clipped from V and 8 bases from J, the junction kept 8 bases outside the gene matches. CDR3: CASIRLAGGLDEQFF. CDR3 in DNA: TGTGCCAGCATTCGACTAGCGGGGGGATTGGATGAGCAGTTCTTC. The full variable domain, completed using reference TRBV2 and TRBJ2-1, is EPEVTQTPSHQVTQMGQEVILRCVPISNHLYFYWYRQILGQKVEFLVSFYNNEISEKSEIFDDQFSVERPDGSNFTLKIRSTKLEDSAMYFCASIRLAGGLDEQFFGPGTRLTVL.

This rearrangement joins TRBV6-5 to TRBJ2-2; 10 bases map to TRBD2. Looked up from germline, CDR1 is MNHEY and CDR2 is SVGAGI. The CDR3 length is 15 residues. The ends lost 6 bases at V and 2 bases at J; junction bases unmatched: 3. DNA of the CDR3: TGTGCCAGCAGCAGCGGGGGGGCCAACACCGGGGAGCTGTTTTTT. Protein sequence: CASSSGGANTGELFF.

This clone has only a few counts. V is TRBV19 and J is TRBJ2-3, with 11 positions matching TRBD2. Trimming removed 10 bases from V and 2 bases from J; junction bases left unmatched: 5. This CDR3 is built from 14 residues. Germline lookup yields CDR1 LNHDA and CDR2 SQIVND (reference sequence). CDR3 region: CATRLAGTTDTQYF. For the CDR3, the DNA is TGTGCCACCAGACTAGCGGGAACCACAGATACGCAGTATTTT.